These 15 T cell receptor beta chains originate from one sample sequenced in a study of regulatory T cells in long-lasting Graves disease. With iRepertoire HTBI primers and Arm-PCR of CDR3 regions, TCR beta libraries were built. TCRdb fed the multiplex PCR reads into MiXCR, producing one record per CDR3 protein. The sample has 400,000 to 500,000 distinct CDR3 sequences, about 22% seen once. Time point reported: persistent/refractory GD, antithyroid drugs over 5 years with positive TRAb. PBMC-extracted RNA yielded the TCR library. The material sequenced was peripheral blood mononuclear cells (PBMCs), taken when the disease was refractory, from a patient treated with antithyroid drugs. The receptors shown here come from a female donor with Graves disease.

In its sample, this clonotype was seen a few times. This chain uses TRBV6-1 with TRBJ1-3; D is ambiguous. V lost 6 bases and J 4 bases, leaving 13 bases between the germline ends. CDR3 length: 14 amino acids. The germline V gene encodes CDR1 MNHNS and CDR2 SASEGT. CDR3 loop: CASSHGQVGNTIYF. The CDR3 nucleotides read TGTGCCAGCAGCCACGGGCAGGTCGGAAACACCATATATTTT.

This clonotype has ten or more counts. The CDR3: CASSLGATAYEQYF. The DNA for the CDR3 is TGTGCCAGCAGTTTAGGCGCGACAGCCTACGAGCAGTACTTC. The chain uses TRBV12-3 or TRBV12-4 and TRBJ2-7; maybe TRBD1 (5 bases). The CDR3 sequence is 14 residues long. Trimming left V 1 base short and J 2 bases short, with 9 bases between.

A few counts support this clonotype. This chain uses TRBV27 with TRBJ2-5, with 9 bases lining up with TRBD2. The CDR3 extends over 14 amino acids. The V segment lost 5 bases and the J segment 5 bases; nucleotides outside the gene matches: 6. CDR1 and CDR2 from the germline V gene are MNHEY and SMNVEV (reference sequence). The CDR3 nucleotides read TGTGCCAGCAGTCGCGGGGGGGCGGGGGAGACCCAGTACTTC. This gives the protein CASSRGGAGETQYF.

Notes on this clonotype: Being one base from a much bigger clone, this may be a read error. V and J are TRBV11-3 and TRBJ2-5; the D call may be TRBD1 or TRBD2 (6 bases each). The ends were cut back, 4 bases at V and 7 bases at J, with 22 bases in the middle. Germline V lookup: CDR1 SGHNT, CDR2 YENEEA. The CDR3 length is 16 residues. DNA for the CDR3: TGTGCCAGCAGCTCCCCCGACGATGGGGGGCGGGGGACCCAGTACTTC. Translating it yields CASSSPDDGGRGTQYF.

This clonotype was seen more than once but under ten times. The chain is built from TRBV11-2 and TRBJ1-1; the match to TRBD1 covers 7 bases. V lost 5 bases, J lost 5 bases, and 14 bases stayed unmatched. Germline loops: CDR1 SGHAT, CDR2 FQNNGV. CDR3 length equals 16 residues. The CDR3 DNA sequence: TGTGCCAGCAGCCCGCAACCGGGACAGTGGGAAACTGAAGCTTTCTTT. It translates to CASSPQPGQWETEAFF.

In this sample, this clonotype turned up many times. J is TRBJ2-4 and V is TRBV29-1, with no clear D. The CDR3 runs to 12 residues. Between the trimmed V and J ends, which lost 3 bases and 6 bases, there was a span of 9 bases. Germline-derived CDR1 and CDR2 are SQVTM and ANQGSEA. CDR3 sequence reads: CSVEVQRNIQYF. The CDR3 DNA reads TGCAGCGTTGAGGTCCAGAGAAACATTCAGTACTTC.

This clonotype was observed many times. The chain carries TRBV11-3 and TRBJ2-5; 9 bases match TRBD1. With V trimmed by 6 bases and J by 5 bases, 7 bases remained unmatched. The germline CDR1 and CDR2 sequences are SGHNT and YENEEA. This CDR3 region has 14 residues. Written as DNA, the CDR3 is TGTGCCAGCAGACCCCGGGACAGGGTCGAGACCCAGTACTTC. Protein product: CASRPRDRVETQYF.

Note on this clonotype: This clone may be a read error of a much larger clone one base away. The chain is built from TRBV7-8 and TRBJ1-1; D remains unclear. The CDR3 consists of 15 residues. Looked up from germline, CDR1 is SGHVS and CDR2 is FQNEAQ. CDR3 DNA sequence: TGTGCCAGCAGCTTAGCGACCCCATGGAACGCTGAAGCTTTCTTT. Translating it yields CASSLATPWNAEAFF.

This clonotype was detected a few times. The V gene is TRBV5-1, the J gene TRBJ1-1; D possibly corresponds to TRBD1 (5 bases). The CDR3 sequence is 14 residues long. Trimming shortened V by 4 bases and J by 1 base, and 11 bases separated the two germline ends. Germline-derived CDR1 and CDR2 are SGHRS and YFSETQ. The CDR3: CASSAGHENTEAFF. In DNA, the CDR3 is TGCGCCAGCAGCGCCGGACATGAGAACACTGAAGCTTTCTTT.

This clonotype showed up many times. The CDR3 sequence is CSARNWDPVSPLHF. For the CDR3, the DNA is TGCAGTGCTAGGAATTGGGATCCGGTTTCACCCCTCCACTTT. V is TRBV20-1 and J is TRBJ1-6; D is ambiguous. Germline V gene data show CDR1 as DFQATT and CDR2 as SNEGSKA (reference sequence). The CDR3 spans 14 residues. V lost 3 bases and J lost 9, with 15 bases in between.

This clonotype was counted between two and nine times. The CDR3 loop is CSVLFADGLLGYTF. In DNA form, the CDR3 reads TGCAGCGTTTTATTTGCGGATGGGCTCCTTGGCTACACCTTC. The chain has TRBV29-1 and TRBJ1-2; no reliable D call. The CDR3 extends over 14 amino acids. Trimming removed 5 bases at V and 7 bases at J, with 20 bases between. Germline CDR1 reads SQVTM; CDR2 reads ANQGSEA.

This clonotype has just a few counts. V usage is TRBV3-2 and J usage is TRBJ2-7; the table's D gene call, TRBD1, was not cross checked with the DNA. TRBV3-2 is noted as a pseudogene. This CDR3 is built from 17 residues. The CDR3 DNA reads as TGTGCCACCGATTCAACGCCCCGTCGCACTTGGCCCTACGAGCAGTACTTC. This encodes CATDSTPRRTWPYEQYF.

This sequence joins TRBV29-1 and TRBJ2-2; D uncertain. Germline values: CDR1 SQVTM, CDR2 ANQGSEA. The CDR3 has 11 residues. V was shortened by 7 bases and J by 5 bases, with 8 bases between the two germline ends. The CDR3: CSGLETGELFF. In DNA form, the CDR3 reads TGCAGCGGACTGGAGACCGGGGAGCTGTTTTTT.

This clonotype was counted between two and nine times. J is TRBJ1-5 and V is TRBV9; 9 bases agree with TRBD1. J was trimmed by 6 bases and V by 0 bases; bases with no gene match: 7. Germline loops: CDR1 SGDLS, CDR2 YYNGEE. The CDR3 has 16 amino acids. The CDR3 DNA is TGTGCCAGCAGCGTAGGGACAGGGGAGCCGGGTCAGCCCCAGCATTTT. This encodes CASSVGTGEPGQPQHF.

The V call is TRBV24-1, the J call TRBJ2-1; tentative D call: TRBD1 (6 bases). This CDR3 comprises 13 residues. Trimming took off 5 bases at V and 10 bases at J, with 14 bases between the two ends. CDR1 KGHDR and CDR2 SFDVKD come from the germline V gene. CDR3 sequence reads: CATSGHREYEQFF. DNA for the CDR3: TGTGCCACCAGTGGCCACAGGGAGTACGAGCAGTTCTTC.